This T cell receptor beta chain came from a study of PD-L1 blockade in urothelial cancer. At the level of the study: Intravenous atezolizumab, 1,200 mg every 3 weeks, was begun by patients in the mid-2010s. Male patients with bladder-origin urothelial cancer numbered twenty-five of 29. Blood analysis occurred 3 weeks (second dose) and 6 weeks after treatment start. Researchers found blood samples held a median of roughly 140,000 T cells.

Only in-frame clones appear in the TCRdb table, and some are missing; sequencing was by immunoSEQ multiplex PCR. The sample lists some 120,000 clones; 86% were seen once. Described time point: peripheral blood 6 weeks after treatment start. This CDR3 region has 14 residues. Between the trimmed V and J ends, which lost 1 base and 5 bases, there was a span of 9 bases. Germline V CDR1 and CDR2: SGHTA, FQGTGA. The sequence came from a man aged 50-60 years with urothelial cancer. This rearrangement joins TRBV7-3 to TRBJ2-1; no clear D gene. The material was PBMCs, obtained around atezolizumab (anti-PD-L1) treatment. CDR3 sequence: CASSLKYGNNEQFF. CDR3 DNA: TGTGCCAGCAGCTTAAAGTATGGCAACAATGAGCAGTTCTTC. Together with reference TRBV7-3 and TRBJ2-1, the CDR3 gives the full variable domain: GAGVSQTPSNKVTEKGKYVELRCDPISGHTALYWYRQSLGQGPEFLIYFQGTGAADDSGLPNDRFFAVRPEGSVSTLKIQRTERGDSAVYLCASSLKYGNNEQFFGPGTRLTVL.